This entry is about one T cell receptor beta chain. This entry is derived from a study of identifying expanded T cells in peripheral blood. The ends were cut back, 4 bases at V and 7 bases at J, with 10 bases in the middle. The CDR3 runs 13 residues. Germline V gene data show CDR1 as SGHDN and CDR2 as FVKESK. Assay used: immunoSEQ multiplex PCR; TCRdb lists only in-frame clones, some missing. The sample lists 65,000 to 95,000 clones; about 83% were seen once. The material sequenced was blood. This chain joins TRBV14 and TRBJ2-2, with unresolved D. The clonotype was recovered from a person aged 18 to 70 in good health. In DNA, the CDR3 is TGTGCCAGCAGCCCCTATCGAAGCGGGGAGCTGTTTTTT. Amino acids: CASSPYRSGELFF.